This TCR beta chain was recorded in a study of a mutant IDH1 vaccine in newly diagnosed glioma. The wider study: The patients received vaccinations eight times, in weeks 1, 3, 5, 7, 11, 15, 19 and 23. Vaccines were first given 4-6 weeks after radiotherapy alone, or with temozolomide cycles.

Clones were read by immunoSEQ multiplex PCR, and TCRdb kept only the in-frame ones, dropping some. The sample has 30,000 to 35,000 clones; around 91% are singletons. V lost 0 bases to trimming and J lost 2 bases, with 10 bases between them. This CDR3 is built from 15 residues. CDR1 and CDR2 from the germline V gene are LNHNV and YYDKDF (reference sequence). Time point in this sample: week 11, during vaccination. Each dose delivered 300 ug of mutant IDH1 20-mer peptide subcutaneously with imiquimod. To note about this clone: As yet, its antigen is unknown.

The clonotype was recovered from a man aged 18 to 30 with glioma. The sample was PBMCs, taken from a glioma patient whose treatment included an IDH1 peptide vaccine. The chain is built from TRBV15 and TRBJ2-5, with a weak D call TRBD1 (5 bases). The CDR3 region has the DNA TGTGCCACCAGCAGAGATAGGGGTTTACAAGAGACCCAGTACTTC. Amino acids: CATSRDRGLQETQYF.